The rows below give T cell receptor beta chains drawn from one sample of a study of T cell repertoires in cytomegalovirus infection. These receptors are not linked to any known antigen. TCRdb reprocessed the reads via MiXCR and lists one record per CDR3 protein. Of some 270,000 distinct CDR3 sequences listed, roughly a fifth are singletons. The sequenced sample was cultured PBMCs, obtained from culture after CMV antigen stimulation. Receptor source: a human donor in good health (CMV status not recorded). Some clones in this sample may be carry-over from other donors' samples. CDR3s include the opening cysteine and the closing phenylalanine or tryptophan. The D gene is left open where the match is weak. Only part of the rows carry a size: once, few, many, or a class if the clone is expanded.

clone size,J gene,D gene,V gene,CDR3 protein,CDR3 DNA
many,TRBJ2-5,NA,TRBV7-9,CASSLPDLVGGSEETQYF,TGTGCCAGCAGCCTCCCCGACCTGGTAGGGGGATCCGAAGAGACCCAGTACTTC
NA,TRBJ2-3,NA,TRBV6-6,CASRAGVFTDTQYF,TGTGCCAGCAGAGCGGGCGTCTTCACAGATACGCAGTATTTT
NA,TRBJ2-5,NA,TRBV28,CASSPGTETQYF,TGTGCCAGCAGCCCCGGGACTGAGACCCAGTACTTC
many,TRBJ2-5,NA,TRBV7-2,CASSTSTVKTQYF,TGTGCCAGCAGCACCTCGACAGTAAAGACCCAGTACTTC
many,TRBJ1-1,NA,TRBV10-3,CATDDLPGGTEAFF,TGTGCCACCGATGACCTCCCGGGGGGAACTGAAGCTTTCTTT
NA,TRBJ2-4,TRBD1,TRBV7-2,CASSLGRRQGLNIQYF,TGTGCCAGCAGCTTAGGGAGGCGACAGGGGCTAAACATTCAGTACTTC
few,TRBJ1-2,NA,TRBV5-8,CASPKDGYGYTF,TGTGCCAGCCCCAAGGACGGCTATGGCTACACCTTC
NA,TRBJ2-3,TRBD2,TRBV7-3,CASSGGLAGGKDTQYF,TGTGCCAGCAGCGGAGGACTAGCGGGAGGTAAAGATACGCAGTATTTT
NA,TRBJ2-3,NA,TRBV2,CASRDRQGTDTQYF,TGTGCCAGCAGGGACAGACAGGGCACAGATACGCAGTATTTT
few,TRBJ2-2,TRBD2,TRBV4-3,CASSQDSSGRVGTGELFF,TGCGCCAGCAGCCAAGATAGTAGCGGGAGAGTAGGTACCGGGGAGCTGTTTTTT
NA,TRBJ2-5,TRBD1,TRBV7-9,CASSPRTGMGETQYF,TGTGCCAGCAGCCCCCGGACAGGGATGGGGGAGACCCAGTACTTC
NA,TRBJ2-7,TRBD1,TRBV20-1,CSARDGTARIYEQYF,TGCAGTGCTAGAGACGGGACAGCTAGAATCTACGAGCAGTACTTC
many,TRBJ2-1,NA,TRBV6-5,CASSYLTDNEQFF,TGTGCCAGCAGTTACTTGACAGACAATGAGCAGTTCTTC
few,TRBJ2-6,TRBD2,TRBV7-2,CASSGGGFSGANVLTF,TGTGCCAGCAGCGGGGGAGGGTTCTCCGGGGCCAACGTCCTGACTTTC
many,TRBJ2-1,NA,TRBV7-6,CASSLGLDLNEQFF,TGTGCCAGCAGCTTAGGGCTAGATCTCAATGAGCAGTTCTTC
NA,TRBJ2-3,NA,TRBV20-1,CSARDYREQWRDTQYF,TGCAGTGCTAGAGATTACCGGGAACAATGGAGGGATACGCAGTATTTT
NA,TRBJ2-3,TRBD2,TRBV2,CASRAGTSETDTQYF,TGTGCCAGCAGAGCCGGGACTAGCGAGACAGATACGCAGTATTTT
many,TRBJ2-2,NA,TRBV7-2,CASSLAPPLTGELFF,TGTGCCAGCAGCTTAGCCCCTCCCCTCACCGGGGAGCTGTTTTTT
NA,TRBJ2-1,NA,TRBV20-1,CSASSQGGYNEQFF,TGCAGTGCTAGTTCCCAGGGGGGTTACAATGAGCAGTTCTTC
few,TRBJ2-5,NA,TRBV27,CASSLLATSGPEAQYF,TGTGCCAGCAGTTTATTGGCCACCTCGGGACCCGAAGCCCAGTACTTC
once,TRBJ2-5,NA,TRBV28,CAGEGGRGRAGTQYF,TGTGCCGGAGAGGGGGGGCGGGGACGGGCCGGGACCCAGTACTTC
NA,TRBJ2-1,TRBD2,TRBV7-9,CASSRGDVNNEQFF,TGTGCCAGCAGCCGGGGGGACGTAAACAATGAGCAGTTCTTC
NA,TRBJ1-5,TRBD1,TRBV6-2/TRBV6-3,CASSNRGRQPQHF,TGTGCCAGCAGTAACAGGGGGAGACAGCCCCAGCATTTT
once,TRBJ1-1,NA,TRBV28,CAGKGPNTEAFF,TGTGCCGGCAAGGGACCGAACACTGAAGCTTTCTTT